This T cell receptor beta chain was recorded in a study of blood T cell repertoires in COVID-19. Study details: The analysed material was cDNA or gDNA that came from T cells, B-cell-depleted T cells, or PBMCs.

Looked up from germline, CDR1 is SGHRS and CDR2 is YFSETQ. The CDR3 extends over 16 amino acids. J lost 1 base, V lost 1 base, and 5 bases had no gene match. Clones were sequenced by immunoSEQ multiplex PCR, and TCRdb holds only the in-frame ones, with some missing. The sample carries 380,000 or so clones, around 90% recorded once. The participants were between about 18 and 90 years old and came from 24 US areas. The TCR was taken from a woman in her 40s with acute COVID-19. J is TRBJ2-3 and V is TRBV5-1; TRBD2 agrees at 8 bases. The sequenced material came from PBMCs or T cells enriched from blood (not recorded which). CDR3 residues: CASSLQLSGGTDTQYF. CDR3 in DNA: TGCGCCAGCAGCTTGCAGCTTAGCGGGGGCACAGATACGCAGTATTTT.